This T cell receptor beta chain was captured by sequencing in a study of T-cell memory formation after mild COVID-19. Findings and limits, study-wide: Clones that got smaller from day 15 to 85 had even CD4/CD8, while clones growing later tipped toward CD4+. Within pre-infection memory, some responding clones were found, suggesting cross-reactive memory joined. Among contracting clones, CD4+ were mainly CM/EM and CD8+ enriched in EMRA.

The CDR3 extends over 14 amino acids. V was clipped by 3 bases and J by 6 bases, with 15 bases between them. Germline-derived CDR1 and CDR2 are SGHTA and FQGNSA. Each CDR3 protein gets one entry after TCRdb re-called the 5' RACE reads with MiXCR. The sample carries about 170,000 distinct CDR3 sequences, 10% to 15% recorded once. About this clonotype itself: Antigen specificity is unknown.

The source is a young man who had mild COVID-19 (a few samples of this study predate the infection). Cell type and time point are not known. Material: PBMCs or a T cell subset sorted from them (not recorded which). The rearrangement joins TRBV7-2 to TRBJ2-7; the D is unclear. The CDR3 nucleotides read TGTGCCAGCAGCTTGGCCCCCCAAGCCTCCGAGCAGTACGTC. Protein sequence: CASSLAPQASEQYV.